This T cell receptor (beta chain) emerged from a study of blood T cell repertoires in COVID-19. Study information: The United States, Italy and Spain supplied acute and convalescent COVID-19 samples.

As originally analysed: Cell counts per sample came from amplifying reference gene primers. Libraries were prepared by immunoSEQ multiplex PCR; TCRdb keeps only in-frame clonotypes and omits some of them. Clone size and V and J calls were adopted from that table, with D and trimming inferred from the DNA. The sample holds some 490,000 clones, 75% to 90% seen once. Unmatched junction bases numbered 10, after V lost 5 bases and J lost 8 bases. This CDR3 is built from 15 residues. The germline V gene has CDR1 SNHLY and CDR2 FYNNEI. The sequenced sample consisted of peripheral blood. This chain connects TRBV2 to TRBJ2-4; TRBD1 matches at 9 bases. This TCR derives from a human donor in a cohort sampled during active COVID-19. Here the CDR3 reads CASSPRTGVADIQYF. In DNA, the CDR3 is TGTGCCAGCAGTCCCAGGACAGGGGTTGCGGACATTCAGTACTTC. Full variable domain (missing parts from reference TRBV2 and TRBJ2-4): EPEVTQTPSHQVTQMGQEVILRCVPISNHLYFYWYRQILGQKVEFLVSFYNNEISEKSEIFDDQFSVERPDGSNFTLKIRSTKLEDSAMYFCASSPRTGVADIQYFGAGTRLSVL.